The rows below give T cell receptor beta chains drawn from one sample of a study of shared clonotypes between healthy human individuals. The assay was immunoSEQ multiplex PCR, and TCRdb's table has in-frame clones only and misses some. In the table there are about 2.4 million clones, 93% of which are singletons. The sequenced sample was naive CD4+ T cells from PBMCs. Receptors were obtained from a man aged 18 to 29 in good health. Some clones in this sample may be carry-over from other donors' samples. The conserved cysteine and the conserved F or W are not part of the CDR3 here. The order of the fields is V gene, J gene, D gene, CDR3 length, CDR3 protein. The D gene is left open where the match is weak.

TRBV7-2	TRBJ2-7	-	13	ASSGAGLISYEQY
TRBV11-3	TRBJ2-3	-	11	ASSPDQWDTQY
TRBV7-2	TRBJ2-1	TRBD2	13	ASSLLAGGYNEQF
TRBV28	TRBJ1-2	TRBD1	15	ASSAPGQGAGSYGYT
TRBV27	TRBJ1-4	-	12	ASSLLATNEKLF
TRBV18	TRBJ2-2	TRBD2	14	ASSFASGANTGELF
TRBV4-3	TRBJ1-4	-	15	ASSQPVFGASGEKLF
TRBV5-1	TRBJ2-1	-	11	ASSLRGNNEQF
TRBV7-9	TRBJ1-1	TRBD1	12	ASSLKGGATEAF
TRBV7-2	TRBJ2-5	-	13	ASSLMRGPQETQY
TRBV10-2	TRBJ2-7	-	12	ASSETGTRREQY
TRBV7-9	TRBJ1-4	-	10	ASSFLGEKLF
TRBV6-6	TRBJ2-7	TRBD2	13	ASRSLGGSTYEQY
TRBV2	TRBJ2-7	TRBD1	11	AARGTGEGEQY
TRBV11-3	TRBJ2-1	-	10	ASSLSDNEQF
TRBV7-2	TRBJ2-1	TRBD2	13	ASSLGTSGYNEQF
TRBV9	TRBJ1-3	TRBD1	13	ASSVSGTDGNTIY
TRBV30	TRBJ1-2	TRBD1	12	AWTQGAANYGYT
TRBV5-1	TRBJ2-7	TRBD1	12	ASSSRQGSYEQY
TRBV7-9	TRBJ2-3	TRBD2	13	ASSLWAGGGDTQY
TRBV5-1	TRBJ1-5	-	12	ASSLGGANQPQH
TRBV5-1	TRBJ2-3	TRBD2	15	ASSRTSGRMGTDTQY